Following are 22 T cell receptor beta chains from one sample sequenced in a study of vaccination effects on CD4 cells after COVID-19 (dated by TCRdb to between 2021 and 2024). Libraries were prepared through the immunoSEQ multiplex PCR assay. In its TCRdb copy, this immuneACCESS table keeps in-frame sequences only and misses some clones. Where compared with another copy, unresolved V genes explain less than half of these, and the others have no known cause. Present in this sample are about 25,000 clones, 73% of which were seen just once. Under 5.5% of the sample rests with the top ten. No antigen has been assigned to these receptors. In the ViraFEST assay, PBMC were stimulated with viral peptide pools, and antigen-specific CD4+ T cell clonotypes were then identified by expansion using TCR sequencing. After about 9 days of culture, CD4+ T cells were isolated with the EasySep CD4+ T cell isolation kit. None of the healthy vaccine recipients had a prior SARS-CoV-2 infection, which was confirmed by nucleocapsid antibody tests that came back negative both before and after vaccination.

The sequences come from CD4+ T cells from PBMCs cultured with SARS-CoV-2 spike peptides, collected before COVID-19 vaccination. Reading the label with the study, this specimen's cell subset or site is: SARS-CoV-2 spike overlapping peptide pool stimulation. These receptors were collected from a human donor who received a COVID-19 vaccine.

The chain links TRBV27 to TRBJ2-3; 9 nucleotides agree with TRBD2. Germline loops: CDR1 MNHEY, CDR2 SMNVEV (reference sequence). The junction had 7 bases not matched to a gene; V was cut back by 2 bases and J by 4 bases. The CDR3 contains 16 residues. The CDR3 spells CASSLRLAGKADTQYF. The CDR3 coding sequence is TGTGCCAGCAGTTTAAGGCTAGCGGGGAAGGCAGATACGCAGTATTTT.

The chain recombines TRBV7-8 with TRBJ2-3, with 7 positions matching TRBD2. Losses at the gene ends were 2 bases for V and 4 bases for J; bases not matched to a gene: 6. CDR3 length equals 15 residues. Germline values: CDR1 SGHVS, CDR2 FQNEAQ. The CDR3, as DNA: TGTGCCAGCAGCTTATGGGGGGGGGAGGCAGATACGCAGTATTTT. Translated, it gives CASSLWGGEADTQYF.

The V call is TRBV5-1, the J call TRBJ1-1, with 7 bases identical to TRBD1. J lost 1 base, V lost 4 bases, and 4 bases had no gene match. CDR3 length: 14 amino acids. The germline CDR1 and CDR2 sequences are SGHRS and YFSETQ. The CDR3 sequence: CASSGGQRNTEAFF. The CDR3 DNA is TGCGCCAGCAGCGGGGGACAGCGGAACACTGAAGCTTTCTTT.

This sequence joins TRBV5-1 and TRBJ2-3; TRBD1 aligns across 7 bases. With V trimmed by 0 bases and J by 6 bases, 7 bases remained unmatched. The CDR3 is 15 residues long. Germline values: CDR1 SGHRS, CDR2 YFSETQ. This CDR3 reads CASSLEGGLGDTQYF. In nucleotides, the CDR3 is TGCGCCAGCAGCTTGGAAGGGGGCTTAGGGGATACGCAGTATTTT.

The DNA of the CDR3 is TGTGCCAGCAGCGTAGGGACAGTGGGCAATCAGCCCCAGCATTTT. Its protein is CASSVGTVGNQPQHF. The chain has TRBV9 and TRBJ1-5; a weak D match, TRBD1 (6 bases). This CDR3 region has 15 residues. CDR1 SGDLS and CDR2 YYNGEE come from the germline V gene. Trimming pared 0 bases from V and 2 bases from J, leaving 9 bases between.

The CDR3 spells CASSRFGATDTQYF. CDR3 bases: TGTGCCAGCAGTAGGTTTGGGGCCACAGATACGCAGTATTTT. The J gene is TRBJ2-3, the V gene TRBV6-5; tentatively, D is TRBD1 (5 bases). This CDR3 contains 14 residues. Germline CDR1 and CDR2: MNHEY and SVGAGI. V was shortened by 5 bases and J by 2 bases, with 11 bases between the two germline ends.

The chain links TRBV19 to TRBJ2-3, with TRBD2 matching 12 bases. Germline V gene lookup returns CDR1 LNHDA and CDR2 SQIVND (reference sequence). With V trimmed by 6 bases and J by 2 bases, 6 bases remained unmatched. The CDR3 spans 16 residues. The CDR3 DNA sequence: TGTGCCAGTAGCCAACTAGCGGGGGGACCCACAGATACGCAGTATTTT. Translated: CASSQLAGGPTDTQYF.

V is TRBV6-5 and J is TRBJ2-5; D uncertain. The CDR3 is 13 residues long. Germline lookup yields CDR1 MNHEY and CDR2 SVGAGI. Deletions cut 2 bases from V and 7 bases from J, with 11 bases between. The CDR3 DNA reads TGTGCCAGCAGTTACGGACCCACGGCGACCCAGTACTTC. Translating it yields CASSYGPTATQYF.

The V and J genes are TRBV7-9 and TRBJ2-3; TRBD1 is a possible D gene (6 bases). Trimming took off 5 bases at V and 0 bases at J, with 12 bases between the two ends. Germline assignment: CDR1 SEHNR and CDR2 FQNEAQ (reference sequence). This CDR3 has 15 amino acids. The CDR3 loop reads CASSLRQASTDTQYF. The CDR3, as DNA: TGTGCCAGCAGCCTGCGACAGGCTAGCACAGATACGCAGTATTTT. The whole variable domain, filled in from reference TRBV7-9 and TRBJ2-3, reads DTGVSQNPRHKITKRGQNVTFRCDPISEHNRLYWYRQTLGQGPEFLTYFQNEAQLEKSRLLSDRFSAERPKGSFSTLEIQRTEQGDSAMYLCASSLRQASTDTQYFGPGTRLTVL.

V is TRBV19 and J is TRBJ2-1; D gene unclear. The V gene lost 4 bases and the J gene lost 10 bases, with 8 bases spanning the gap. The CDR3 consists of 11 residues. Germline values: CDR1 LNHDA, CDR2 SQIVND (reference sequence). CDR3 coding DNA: TGTGCCAGTAGTAGTTCCGTAGAGCAGTTCTTC. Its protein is CASSSSVEQFF.

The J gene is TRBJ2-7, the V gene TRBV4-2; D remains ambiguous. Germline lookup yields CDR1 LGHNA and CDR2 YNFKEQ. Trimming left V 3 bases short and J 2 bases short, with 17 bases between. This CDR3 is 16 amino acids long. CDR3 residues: CASSHRSIFAAYEQYF. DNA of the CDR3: TGTGCCAGCAGCCATAGGTCTATCTTTGCGGCCTACGAGCAGTACTTC.

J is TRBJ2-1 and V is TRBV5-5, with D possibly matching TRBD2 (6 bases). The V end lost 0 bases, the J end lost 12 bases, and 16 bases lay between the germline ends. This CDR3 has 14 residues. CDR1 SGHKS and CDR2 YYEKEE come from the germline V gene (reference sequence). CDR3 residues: CASSLAWTNQRQFF. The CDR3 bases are TGTGCCAGCAGCTTGGCCTGGACTAACCAACGGCAGTTCTTC.

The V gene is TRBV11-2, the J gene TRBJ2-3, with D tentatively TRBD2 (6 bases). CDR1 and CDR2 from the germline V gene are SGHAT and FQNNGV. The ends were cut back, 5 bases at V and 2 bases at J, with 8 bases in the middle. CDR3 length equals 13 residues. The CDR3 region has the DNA TGTGCCAGCAGCCCGGGACTCACAGATACGCAGTATTTT. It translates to CASSPGLTDTQYF.

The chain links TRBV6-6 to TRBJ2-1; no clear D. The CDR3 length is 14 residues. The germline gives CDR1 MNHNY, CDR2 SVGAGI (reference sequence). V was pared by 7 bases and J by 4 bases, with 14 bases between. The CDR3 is CASIKGSSYNEQFF. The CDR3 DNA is TGTGCCAGCATTAAGGGATCGTCGTACAATGAGCAGTTCTTC.

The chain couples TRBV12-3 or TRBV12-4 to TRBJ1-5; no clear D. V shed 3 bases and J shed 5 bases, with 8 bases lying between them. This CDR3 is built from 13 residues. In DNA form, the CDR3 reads TGTGCCAGCAGTTTCCAGAAAGATCAGCCCCAGCATTTT. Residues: CASSFQKDQPQHF.

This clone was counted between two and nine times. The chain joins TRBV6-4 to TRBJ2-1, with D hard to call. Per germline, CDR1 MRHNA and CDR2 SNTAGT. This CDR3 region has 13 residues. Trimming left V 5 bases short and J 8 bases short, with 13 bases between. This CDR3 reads CASSREIHDEQFF. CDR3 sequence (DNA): TGTGCCAGCAGTAGAGAAATACACGATGAGCAGTTCTTC.

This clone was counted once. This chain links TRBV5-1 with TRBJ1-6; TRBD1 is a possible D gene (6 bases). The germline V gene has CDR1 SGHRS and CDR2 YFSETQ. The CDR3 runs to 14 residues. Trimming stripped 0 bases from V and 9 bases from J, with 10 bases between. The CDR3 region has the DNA TGCGCCAGCAGCTTGGCAGGGGAGGTTTCACCCCTCCACTTT. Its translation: CASSLAGEVSPLHF.

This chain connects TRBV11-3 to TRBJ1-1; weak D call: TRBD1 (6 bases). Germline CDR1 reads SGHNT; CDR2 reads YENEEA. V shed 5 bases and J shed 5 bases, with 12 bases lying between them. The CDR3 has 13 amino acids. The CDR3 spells CASSRTERTEAFF. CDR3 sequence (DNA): TGTGCCAGCAGCCGGACAGAGAGGACTGAAGCTTTCTTT. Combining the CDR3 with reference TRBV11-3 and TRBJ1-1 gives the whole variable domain EAGVVQSPRYKIIEKKQPVAFWCNPISGHNTLYWYLQNLGQGPELLIRYENEEAVDDSQLPKDRFSAERLKGVDSTLKIQPAELGDSAVYLCASSRTERTEAFFGQGTRLTVV.

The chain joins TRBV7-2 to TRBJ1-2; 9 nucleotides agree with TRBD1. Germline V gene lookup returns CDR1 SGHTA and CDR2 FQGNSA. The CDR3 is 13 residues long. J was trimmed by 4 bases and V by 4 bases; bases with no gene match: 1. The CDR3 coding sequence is TGTGCCAGCAGCTCGGGACAGGGCTATGGCTACACCTTC. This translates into CASSSGQGYGYTF.

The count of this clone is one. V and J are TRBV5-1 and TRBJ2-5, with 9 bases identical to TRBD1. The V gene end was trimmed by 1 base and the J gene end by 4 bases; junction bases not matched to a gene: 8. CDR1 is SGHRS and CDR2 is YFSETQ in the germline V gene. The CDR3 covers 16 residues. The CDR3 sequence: CASSLLTGQGGETQYF. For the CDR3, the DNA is TGCGCCAGCAGCTTGCTAACGGGACAGGGAGGAGAGACCCAGTACTTC.

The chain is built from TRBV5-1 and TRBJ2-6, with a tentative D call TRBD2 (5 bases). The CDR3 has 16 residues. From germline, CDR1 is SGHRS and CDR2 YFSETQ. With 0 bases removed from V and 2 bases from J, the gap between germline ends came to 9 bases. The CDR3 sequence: CASSLDTEAGANVLTF. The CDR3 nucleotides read TGCGCCAGCAGCTTGGACACGGAGGCTGGGGCCAACGTCCTGACTTTC.

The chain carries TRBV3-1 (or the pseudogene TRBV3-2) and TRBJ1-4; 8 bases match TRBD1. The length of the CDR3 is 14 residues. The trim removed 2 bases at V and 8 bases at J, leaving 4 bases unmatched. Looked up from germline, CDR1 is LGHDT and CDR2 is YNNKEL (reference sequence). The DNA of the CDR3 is TGTGCCAGCAGCCAAACAGGGGGTGGGGAAAAACTGTTTTTT. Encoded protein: CASSQTGGGEKLFF.